Listed below are T cell receptor beta chains from one sample, sequenced in a study of graft-versus-host responses after intestinal transplantation. Their specific antigens are unknown. Here immunoSEQ multiplex PCR was the method, and the copy in TCRdb shows in-frame clones only, minus some. The profile shows approximately 80,000 clones, 85% to 90% of them singletons. Here the sequenced sample was unstimulated CD4+ T cells sorted from spleen or lymph node cells, taken before intestinal transplant. Receptors were obtained from a human donor who received an intestinal transplant. Both conserved end residues are part of each CDR3. The D gene is left open where the match is weak. Part of the rows lack a size; the others show once, few, many or a class for expanded clones.

V gene	D gene	J gene	clone size	CDR3 protein	CDR3 DNA
TRBV7-2	TRBD1	TRBJ2-7	-	CASTTTGVSYEQYF	TGTGCCAGCACAACGACAGGGGTCTCCTACGAGCAGTACTTC
TRBV10-2	-	TRBJ1-2	once	CASSESGGGNGGYTF	TGCGCCAGCAGTGAGTCGGGGGGTGGGAATGGCGGCTACACCTTC
TRBV5-1	TRBD2	TRBJ2-1	-	CASSLLTSGGNNEQFF	TGCGCCAGCAGCCTACTAACTAGCGGGGGGAACAATGAGCAGTTCTTC
TRBV5-4	-	TRBJ2-6	-	CASSSTRMTSGANVLTF	TGTGCCAGCAGCTCCACCAGGATGACCTCTGGGGCCAACGTCCTGACTTTC
TRBV27	TRBD1	TRBJ1-2	-	CASIWTGGTYGYTF	TGTGCCAGCATTTGGACAGGGGGGACCTATGGCTACACCTTC
TRBV7-9	-	TRBJ1-6	-	CASSLGVRQEVNSPLHF	TGTGCCAGCAGCTTAGGTGTCCGACAGGAGGTAAATTCACCCCTCCACTTT
TRBV23-1	-	TRBJ1-4	-	CASKYRFRNEKLFF	TGCGCCAGCAAGTACAGGTTTCGGAATGAAAAACTGTTTTTT
TRBV19	-	TRBJ1-1	once	CASRDSLNTEAFF	TGTGCCAGTAGGGACAGCCTGAACACTGAAGCTTTCTTT
TRBV29-1	-	TRBJ2-7	-	CSVDRAYEQYF	TGCAGCGTTGACAGGGCCTACGAGCAGTACTTC
TRBV5-1	TRBD2	TRBJ2-5	-	CASSRGLQETQYF	TGCGCCAGCAGCCGGGGACTACAAGAGACCCAGTACTTC
TRBV18	TRBD1	TRBJ1-1	-	CASARQGAGNTEAFF	TGTGCCAGCGCAAGGCAGGGGGCAGGGAACACTGAAGCTTTCTTT
TRBV5-4	TRBD2	TRBJ2-2	-	CASSLAGTTTGELFF	TGTGCCAGCAGCCTAGCGGGGACGACGACCGGGGAGCTGTTTTTT
TRBV19	-	TRBJ1-1	-	CASSITGNTEAFF	TGTGCCAGTAGTATTACGGGGAACACTGAAGCTTTCTTT
TRBV28	-	TRBJ2-5	-	CASSPKETQYF	TGTGCCAGCAGTCCTAAAGAGACCCAGTACTTC
TRBV2	TRBD1	TRBJ2-7	-	CASSRDRLYEQYF	TGTGCCAGCAGTCGGGACAGATTATACGAGCAGTACTTC
TRBV19	TRBD1	TRBJ1-2	-	CASSPMDRGPGRGPYGYTF	TGTGCCAGTAGTCCCATGGACAGGGGGCCCGGACGGGGCCCCTATGGCTACACCTTC
TRBV29-1	TRBD1	TRBJ2-5	-	CSVRDRGETQYF	TGCAGCGTCCGGGACAGGGGTGAGACCCAGTACTTC
TRBV20-1	-	TRBJ1-1	-	CSASQTGEAFF	TGCAGTGCTAGCCAGACAGGCGAAGCTTTCTTT
TRBV29-1	TRBD1	TRBJ2-7	-	CSVEKTGIGVDEQYF	TGCAGCGTTGAGAAGACAGGGATCGGTGTCGACGAGCAGTACTTC
TRBV10-2	-	TRBJ2-5	once	CASSGGKPPTQYF	TGCGCCAGCAGTGGAGGGAAACCCCCGACCCAGTACTTC
TRBV28	TRBD1	TRBJ2-7	once	CASSLGRGQRNYEQYF	TGTGCCAGCAGTTTAGGAAGGGGGCAGCGAAACTACGAGCAGTACTTC
TRBV25-1	TRBD2	TRBJ2-1	-	CATLKRGGSYNEQFF	TGTGCCACCCTAAAGCGGGGCGGCTCCTACAATGAGCAGTTCTTC
TRBV18	TRBD2	TRBJ2-1	-	CASSPGAGGNEQFF	TGTGCCAGCTCACCAGGAGCGGGGGGAAATGAGCAGTTCTTC
TRBV30	TRBD1	TRBJ2-7	-	CAWRVRQGGFYEQYF	TGTGCCTGGAGGGTCAGACAGGGGGGGTTCTACGAGCAGTACTTC
TRBV7-2	TRBD2	TRBJ2-1	-	CASSLHSGSVAGNEQFF	TGTGCCAGCAGCTTACACAGCGGGAGCGTAGCGGGGAATGAGCAGTTCTTC
TRBV5-1	-	TRBJ2-3	-	CASSFEGVGDTQYF	TGCGCCAGCAGCTTCGAGGGGGTCGGGGATACGCAGTATTTT
TRBV5-1	-	TRBJ2-3	-	CASSSGSPTDTQYF	TGCGCCAGCAGCTCCGGGAGTCCCACAGATACGCAGTATTTT
TRBV30	-	TRBJ1-3	-	CAWRFASGGNTIYF	TGTGCCTGGAGATTCGCCTCCGGTGGAAACACCATATATTTT
TRBV11-2	-	TRBJ2-1	-	CASSSPLRGGLNGNEQFF	TGTGCCAGCAGCTCCCCCCTCCGAGGGGGACTAAACGGCAATGAGCAGTTCTTC
TRBV7-9	TRBD1	TRBJ2-3	-	CASSRFGRQGISDTQYF	TGTGCCAGCAGCCGTTTCGGACGACAGGGGATCTCAGATACGCAGTATTTT
TRBV4-1	TRBD1	TRBJ1-5	-	CASSQDPQGASQPQHF	TGCGCCAGCAGCCAAGATCCGCAGGGGGCGTCTCAGCCCCAGCATTTT
TRBV19	TRBD2	TRBJ2-7	-	CASSPGTSGYEQYF	TGTGCCAGTAGTCCCGGGACTAGCGGCTACGAGCAGTACTTC
TRBV7-9	TRBD2	TRBJ2-7	-	CASSLTSGSDQYF	TGTGCCAGCAGCTTGACTAGCGGGTCAGATCAGTACTTC
TRBV9	-	TRBJ2-7	-	CASSVVEGEQYF	TGTGCCAGCAGCGTAGTGGAGGGCGAGCAGTACTTC
TRBV5-1	TRBD1	TRBJ2-1	-	CASSLTTGAGDNEQFF	TGCGCCAGCAGCTTGACCACAGGGGCGGGTGACAATGAGCAGTTCTTC
TRBV11-2	-	TRBJ2-1	-	CASSLEGPRNNEQFF	TGTGCCAGCAGCTTAGAGGGCCCCCGTAACAATGAGCAGTTCTTC
TRBV5-6	TRBD1	TRBJ1-5	-	CASSLGAGGGNQPQHF	TGTGCCAGCAGCTTGGGGGCAGGGGGCGGCAATCAGCCCCAGCATTTT
TRBV6-1	TRBD1	TRBJ2-1	-	CASIGTGINEQFF	TGTGCCAGCATTGGGACAGGGATCAATGAGCAGTTCTTC
TRBV2	-	TRBJ2-2	-	CASSPRVAGELFF	TGTGCCAGCAGCCCCCGGGTGGCCGGGGAGCTGTTTTTT
TRBV5-1	TRBD2	TRBJ2-7	-	CASSRNVRSSGYEQYF	TGCGCCAGCAGCCGAAATGTTCGATCTAGCGGCTACGAGCAGTACTTC
TRBV28	TRBD2	TRBJ2-5	-	CASSGGLAGGETQYF	TGTGCCAGCAGTGGGGGACTAGCGGGGGGAGAGACCCAGTACTTC
TRBV19	-	TRBJ1-5	-	CASSQTNQPQHF	TGTGCCAGCTCCCAGACAAATCAGCCCCAGCATTTT